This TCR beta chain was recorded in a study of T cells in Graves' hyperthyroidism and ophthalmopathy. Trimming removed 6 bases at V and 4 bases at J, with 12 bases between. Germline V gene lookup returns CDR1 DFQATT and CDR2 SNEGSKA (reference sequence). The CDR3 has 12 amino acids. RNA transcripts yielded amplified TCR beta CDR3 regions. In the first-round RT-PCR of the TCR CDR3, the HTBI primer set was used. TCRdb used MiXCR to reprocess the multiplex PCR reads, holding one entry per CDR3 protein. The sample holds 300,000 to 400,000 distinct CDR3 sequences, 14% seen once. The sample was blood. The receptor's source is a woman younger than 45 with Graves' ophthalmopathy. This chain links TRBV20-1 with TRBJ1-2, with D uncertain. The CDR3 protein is CSADDTAYGYTF. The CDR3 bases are TGCAGTGCCGACGATACAGCCTATGGCTACACCTTC.